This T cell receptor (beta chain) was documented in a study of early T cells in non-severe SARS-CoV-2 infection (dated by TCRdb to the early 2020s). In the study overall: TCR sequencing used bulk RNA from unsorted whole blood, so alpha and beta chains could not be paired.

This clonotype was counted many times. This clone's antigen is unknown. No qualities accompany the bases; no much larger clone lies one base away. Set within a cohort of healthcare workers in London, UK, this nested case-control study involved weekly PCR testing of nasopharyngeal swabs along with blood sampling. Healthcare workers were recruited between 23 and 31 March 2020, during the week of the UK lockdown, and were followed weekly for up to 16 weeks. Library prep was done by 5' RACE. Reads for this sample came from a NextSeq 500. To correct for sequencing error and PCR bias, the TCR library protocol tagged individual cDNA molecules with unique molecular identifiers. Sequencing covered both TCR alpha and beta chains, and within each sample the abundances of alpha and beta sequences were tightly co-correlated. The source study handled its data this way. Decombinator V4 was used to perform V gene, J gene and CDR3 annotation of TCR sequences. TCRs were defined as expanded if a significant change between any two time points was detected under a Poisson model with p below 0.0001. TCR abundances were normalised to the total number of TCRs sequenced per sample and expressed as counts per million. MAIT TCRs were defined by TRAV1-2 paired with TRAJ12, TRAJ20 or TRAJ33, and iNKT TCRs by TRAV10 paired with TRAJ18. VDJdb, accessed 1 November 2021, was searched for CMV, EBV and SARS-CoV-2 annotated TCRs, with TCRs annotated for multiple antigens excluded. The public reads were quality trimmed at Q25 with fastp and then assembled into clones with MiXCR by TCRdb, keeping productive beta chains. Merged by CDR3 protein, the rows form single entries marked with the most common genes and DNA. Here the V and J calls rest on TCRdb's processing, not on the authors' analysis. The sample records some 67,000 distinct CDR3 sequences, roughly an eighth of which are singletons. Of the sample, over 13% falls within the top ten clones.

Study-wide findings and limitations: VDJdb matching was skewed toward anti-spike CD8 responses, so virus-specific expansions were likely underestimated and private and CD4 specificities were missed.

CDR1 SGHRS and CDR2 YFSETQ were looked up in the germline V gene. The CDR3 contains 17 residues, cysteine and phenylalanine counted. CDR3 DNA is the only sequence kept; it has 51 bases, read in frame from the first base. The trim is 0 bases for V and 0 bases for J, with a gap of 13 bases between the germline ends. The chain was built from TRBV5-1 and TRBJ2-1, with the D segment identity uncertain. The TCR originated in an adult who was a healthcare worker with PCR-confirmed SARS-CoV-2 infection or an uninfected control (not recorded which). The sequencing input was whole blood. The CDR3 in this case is CASSLEGNQISYNEQFF. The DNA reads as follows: TGCGCCAGCAGCTTGGAAGGAAATCAGATCTCCTACAATGAGCAGTTCTTC.